The clone carrying this T cell receptor (beta chain) turned up a few times. At one end, the junction sequence differs from germline, possibly due to a read error. Molecules of cDNA were individually given unique molecular identifiers that were attached to them. TCRdb called the 5' RACE reads again in MiXCR, with one record for every CDR3 protein. The sample carries 40,000 to 45,000 distinct CDR3 sequences, around 6.3% recorded once. The sample originates from a study of early T cells in non-severe SARS-CoV-2 infection. The overall study: The authors sequenced bulk RNA from unsorted whole blood, leaving chains unpaired.

CDR3 length equals 14 residues. The germline V gene encodes CDR1 ENHRY and CDR2 SYGVKD. This clonotype was sampled from an adult who was a healthcare worker with PCR-confirmed SARS-CoV-2 infection or an uninfected control (not recorded which). The sample in question was whole blood, obtained at baseline. This chain joins TRBV10-3 and TRBJ1-2; no definite D call. DNA of the CDR3: TGTGTCATCTTAAGGACGGACGGGAACTATGGCTACACCTTC. Translated: CVILRTDGNYGYTF.